Listed below are T cell receptor beta chains from one sample, sequenced in a study of OX40 agonist ivuxolimab in advanced cancers. The repertoire was sequenced with immunoSEQ multiplex PCR; TCRdb's copy has only in-frame clones and lacks some. The data contain 50,000 to 70,000 clones, around 84% of them singletons. Sequencing was performed on CD4+ or CD8+ T cells sorted from blood, taken in a trial of the OX40 agonist ivuxolimab. These receptors were taken from an adult with an advanced solid tumor such as melanoma, head and neck, liver or kidney cancer. Both conserved end residues are part of each CDR3. A D gene is named only where the DNA matches it firmly. Clone size is not always given. Where it is, it says once, few, many or a class for expanded clones.

size | J | D | V | DNA | CDR3
. | TRBJ2-7 | . | TRBV30 | TGTGCCTTAAGGGGCAGTAACTACGAGCAGTACTTC | CALRGSNYEQYF
. | TRBJ2-7 | . | TRBV7-9 | TGTGCCAGCAGCTTATCGAATAACGTGAAGCACCGTTACGAGCAGTACTTC | CASSLSNNVKHRYEQYF
. | TRBJ2-6 | TRBD1 | TRBV7-9 | TGTGCCAGCAGCACCTATCTAGGGACAGGGGGCTCTGGGGCCAACGTCCTGACTTTC | CASSTYLGTGGSGANVLTF
. | TRBJ1-5 | . | TRBV30 | TGTGCCTGGAGTCTAAGGGGGCCCCAGCATTTT | CAWSLRGPQHF
. | TRBJ2-1 | TRBD2 | TRBV19 | TGTGCCAGTCGCCTGTCCGGGGGGGCCCTCAATGAGCAGTTCTTC | CASRLSGGALNEQFF
. | TRBJ1-5 | . | TRBV6-6 | TGTGCCAGCAGTCACGGGGGGATTACTGATCCGCAGCCCCAGCATTTT | CASSHGGITDPQPQHF
once | TRBJ2-3 | TRBD2 | TRBV5-6 | TGTGCCAGCAGCTTGGCAGGACTAGTGGGAGATACGCAGTATTTT | CASSLAGLVGDTQYF
. | TRBJ1-5 | . | TRBV27 | TGTGCCAGCAGCCCCGCCCCCGTGGGCAATCAGCCCCAGCATTTT | CASSPAPVGNQPQHF
. | TRBJ2-1 | . | TRBV9 | TGTGCCAGCAGCGAACAATACAATGAGCAGTTCTTC | CASSEQYNEQFF
. | TRBJ2-1 | . | TRBV7-6 | TGTGCCAGCAGCTTACCGGGACAGCGGGTTGGTGAGCAGTTCTTC | CASSLPGQRVGEQFF
. | TRBJ2-3 | TRBD2 | TRBV4-2 | TGTGCCAGCAGCCAAGATTTCACCGGGAGGTTCACAGATACGCAGTATTTT | CASSQDFTGRFTDTQYF
. | TRBJ2-3 | . | TRBV7-3 | TGTGCCAGCAGCTCCAGGGTGAGCACAGATACGCAGTATTTT | CASSSRVSTDTQYF
. | TRBJ2-5 | . | TRBV21-1 | TGTGCCAGCAGGACGACGGGGGGGCCGGGGACCCAGTACTTC | CASRTTGGPGTQYF
. | TRBJ2-1 | TRBD2 | TRBV7-2 | TGTGCCAGCAGCTTACGTAGCGGGAGCGCCAATGAGCAGTTCTTC | CASSLRSGSANEQFF
. | TRBJ2-1 | . | TRBV7-3 | TGTGCCAGCAGCTTAAGCGGCGATAGGGACAATGAGCAGTTCTTC | CASSLSGDRDNEQFF
. | TRBJ2-5 | . | TRBV14 | TGTGCCAGCAGCCAAGTGTTGGTAGAGACCCAGTACTTC | CASSQVLVETQYF
. | TRBJ2-7 | TRBD1 | TRBV11-2 | TGTGCCAGCAGCTATGACAGGGGATCTAACTACGAGCAGTACTTC | CASSYDRGSNYEQYF
. | TRBJ1-4 | . | TRBV28 | TGTGCCAGCAGTTTAATCCAGGGAATAGCAACTAATGAAAAACTGTTTTTT | CASSLIQGIATNEKLFF
. | TRBJ1-1 | . | TRBV5-6 | TGTGCCAGCAGCTCCCCCCCGACGGTCGTCGAAGCTTTCTTT | CASSSPPTVVEAFF
. | TRBJ1-3 | . | TRBV28 | TGTGCCAGCAGTCCCGGACTGAACACCATATATTTT | CASSPGLNTIYF
. | TRBJ2-2 | TRBD1 | TRBV7-6 | TGTGCCAGCAGCTTAGGGGGGACAGGGCTCACCGGGGAGCTGTTTTTT | CASSLGGTGLTGELFF
. | TRBJ1-1 | . | TRBV6-5 | TGTGCCAGCAGTTACGACCACACCCTTATTGAAGCTTTCTTT | CASSYDHTLIEAFF
once | TRBJ1-5 | . | TRBV5-8 | TGTGCCAGCAGCCGGGGAGGGTCGTCTCAGCCCCAGCATTTT | CASSRGGSSQPQHF
. | TRBJ2-5 | . | TRBV9 | TGTGCCAGCAGCGTAGCTGGGAGCTCGGTCCCCTCCCAAGAGACCCAGTACTTC | CASSVAGSSVPSQETQYF
. | TRBJ2-7 | TRBD1 | TRBV5-6 | TGTGCCAGCAGCCGGGAAATGGGACAGGGGTCCTACGAGCAGTACTTC | CASSREMGQGSYEQYF
. | TRBJ2-2 | . | TRBV15 | TGTGCCACCAGCAGAGACCCAGGGGCGAACACCGGGGAGCTGTTTTTT | CATSRDPGANTGELFF
. | TRBJ2-1 | . | TRBV11-2 | TGTGCCAGCAGCCTAAGCTCGCACTCCTACAATGAGCAGTTCTTC | CASSLSSHSYNEQFF
. | TRBJ2-1 | TRBD1 | TRBV30 | TGTGCCTGGACCAGGGGGCAGGGACCCATAGACATCAATGAGCAGTTCTTC | CAWTRGQGPIDINEQFF
. | TRBJ2-1 | . | TRBV5-1 | TGCGCCAGCAGCTCCGCCGGGACTGTTCCGGGGGAGCAGTTCTTC | CASSSAGTVPGEQFF
. | TRBJ2-2 | TRBD2 | TRBV11-3 | TGTGCCAGCAGCTTGACCTCGGGACTAGCGGGGACAACGAACACCGGGGAGCTGTTTTTT | CASSLTSGLAGTTNTGELFF
. | TRBJ1-2 | TRBD1 | TRBV7-8 | TGTGCCAGCAGCCGGGGCTTGGCAGGGGGCTCCTCTGCTAACTATGGCTACACCTTC | CASSRGLAGGSSANYGYTF
once | TRBJ2-1 | . | TRBV6-4 | TGTGCCAGCATTAGGCAGGTACTGTTCTTC | CASIRQVLFF
few | TRBJ2-5 | . | TRBV4-1 | TGCGCCAGCAGCCAAGATGACACGCAAGAGACCCAGTACTTC | CASSQDDTQETQYF
once | TRBJ1-6 | . | TRBV28 | TGTGCCAGCAGTGTCGCCGGGACAATTAATTCACCCCTCCACTTT | CASSVAGTINSPLHF
. | TRBJ2-7 | . | TRBV7-2 | TGTGCCAGCAGCTTATGGGGGACGGCGCCCTACGAGCAGTACTTC | CASSLWGTAPYEQYF
. | TRBJ2-4 | . | TRBV9 | TGTGCCAGCAGCGTAGATTTTTGGGCCAAAAACATTCAGTACTTC | CASSVDFWAKNIQYF
. | TRBJ2-1 | . | TRBV5-4 | TGTGCCAGCAAAGGGCAAACTAGCCCCTACAATGAGCAGTTCTTC | CASKGQTSPYNEQFF
. | TRBJ1-5 | . | TRBV6-4 | TGTGCCAGCAGTGACACGGGACCGTCCTATAGCAATCAGCCCCAGCATTTT | CASSDTGPSYSNQPQHF
. | TRBJ2-7 | TRBD2 | TRBV7-9 | TGTGCCAGCAGCTTAGGGCAGACTAGCGGCACACGGGGAGACGAGCAGTACTTC | CASSLGQTSGTRGDEQYF
. | TRBJ2-7 | TRBD1 | TRBV7-2 | TGTGCCAGCAGCCCCCGGACAGGGACCTACGAGCAGTACTTC | CASSPRTGTYEQYF
. | TRBJ2-4 | . | TRBV7-9 | TGTGCCAGCAGCTTAGACGGGAAGCTAGCCAAAAACATTCAGTACTTC | CASSLDGKLAKNIQYF
. | TRBJ2-7 | TRBD1 | TRBV7-2 | TGTGCCAGCAGTTACAGGGGTTCCTACGAGCAGTACTTC | CASSYRGSYEQYF
. | TRBJ1-5 | . | TRBV5-6 | TGTGCCAGCAGTTTTTTCGCGGGATTGAATCAGCCCCAGCATTTT | CASSFFAGLNQPQHF
. | TRBJ2-3 | . | TRBV28 | TGTGCCAGCCAGCAAGCTTTTTCGGGCACAGATACGCAGTATTTT | CASQQAFSGTDTQYF
. | TRBJ2-7 | TRBD1 | TRBV7-8 | TGTGCCAGCAGCTCGGGGACAGGGTCGACCTACGAGCAGTACTTC | CASSSGTGSTYEQYF
. | TRBJ1-2 | . | TRBV30 | TGTGCCTGGAGGGGCCTTGGCTCGGGTGGCTACACCTTC | CAWRGLGSGGYTF
. | TRBJ1-2 | . | TRBV10-3 | TGTGCCATCAGTGTTGAGGGGAGCTATGGCTACACCTTC | CAISVEGSYGYTF
. | TRBJ2-5 | . | TRBV5-1 | TGCGCCAGCAGCTTGGCCCCGGGTGAGACCCAGTACTTC | CASSLAPGETQYF
. | TRBJ1-2 | TRBD1 | TRBV28 | TGTGCCAGCAGCCTCTGGGACAGGGAGGATGGCTACACCTTC | CASSLWDREDGYTF
. | TRBJ2-4 | TRBD1 | TRBV6-1 | TGTGCCAGCACCGGACAGGGGGCTGAAAACATTCAGTACTTC | CASTGQGAENIQYF
. | TRBJ1-5 | . | TRBV28 | TGTGCCAGCAGTCCGGGGTCCGTTCTGACGGAGCGGCATTTT | CASSPGSVLTERHF
. | TRBJ2-7 | TRBD1 | TRBV28 | TGTGCCAGCAGTTTAAACATAATAATGGGACAGGGGGCTCGGGAGCAGTACTTC | CASSLNIIMGQGAREQYF
. | TRBJ2-3 | . | TRBV19 | TGTGCCAGTATGAAGGGCCGAGGAGATACGCAGTATTTT | CASMKGRGDTQYF
. | TRBJ1-5 | . | TRBV2 | TGTGCCAGCACCCCGGGACGTAGCAATCAGCCCCAGCATTTT | CASTPGRSNQPQHF